This T cell receptor (beta chain) was documented in a study of shared clonotypes between healthy human individuals. Findings and caveats of the study: It was only blood that was sampled, and tissue repertoires likely differ.

Some clones are missing from TCRdb's copy, which holds only in-frame ones; the method was immunoSEQ multiplex PCR. The profile shows approximately 500,000 clones, about three quarters of them singletons. About this clone itself: The target antigen is unknown.

Germline loops: CDR1 GTSNPN, CDR2 SVGIG (reference sequence). This CDR3 contains 11 residues. V shed 0 bases and J shed 9 bases, with 6 bases lying between them. The sequenced sample was PBMCs. The TCR comes from a woman between 40 and 55 years old in good health. Some clones in this sample may be carry-over from other donors' samples. The gene calls are TRBV30 and TRBJ2-4; the D gene is possibly TRBD2 (5 bases). CDR3 nucleotide sequence: TGTGCCTGGAGTGTCGCGGGCATTCAGTACTTC. Translating gives CAWSVAGIQYF.